Sequencing of this T cell receptor beta chain was carried out in a study of blood T cell repertoires in COVID-19. Trimming cost V 4 bases and J 0 bases, with 11 bases left between them. Germline V gene lookup returns CDR1 SGHNT and CDR2 YYREEE (reference sequence). This CDR3 comprises 15 residues. Assay: immunoSEQ multiplex PCR; the TCRdb copy retains only in-frame clones and omits some. The top ten clones hold approximately 3.3% of a sample with about 160,000 clones, about 85% of them seen once. This rearrangement joins TRBV5-4 to TRBJ2-1, with D possibly TRBD2 on 5 matching bases. The receptor was isolated from a human donor with acute or convalescent COVID-19. The donor label of this sample is uncertain. The sequencing input was peripheral blood. In DNA form, the CDR3 reads TGTGCCAGCAGCCCAGGAGGAAGCTCCTACAATGAGCAGTTCTTC. It yields the protein CASSPGGSSYNEQFF.